These 20 T cell receptor beta chains originate from one sample sequenced in a study of OX40 agonist ivuxolimab in advanced cancers. Using immunoSEQ multiplex PCR, the repertoire was profiled, and TCRdb retains in-frame clones only, with some absent. The sample contains some 73,000 clones, 85% to 90% of which appear only once. The sequences come from CD4+ or CD8+ T cells sorted from blood, collected in a trial of the OX40 agonist ivuxolimab. These receptors all come from an adult with an advanced solid tumor such as melanoma, head and neck, liver or kidney cancer.

The chain links TRBV7-8 to TRBJ2-5; 7 nucleotides align to TRBD1. The DNA end favors TRBJ2-7, so the J call may be wrong. Per germline, CDR1 SGHVS and CDR2 FQNEAQ. The CDR3 consists of 15 residues. In DNA, the CDR3 is TGTGCCAGCAGCTCCTTGACAGGGCTTGGCTCCGAGCAGTACTTC. Protein sequence: CASSSLTGLGSEQYF.

The genes are TRBV4-1 and TRBJ2-7; TRBD1 aligns across 12 bases. The CDR3 extends over 15 amino acids. Trimming removed 4 bases from V and 2 bases from J; junction bases left unmatched: 3. CDR1 and CDR2 from the germline V gene are MGHRA and YSYEKL. The CDR3 bases are TGCGCCAGCAGCCTGGGACAGGGGGCAACCTACGAGCAGTACTTC. Translating it yields CASSLGQGATYEQYF.

V usage is TRBV27 and J usage is TRBJ2-3; D unresolved. Germline V gene lookup returns CDR1 MNHEY and CDR2 SMNVEV (reference sequence). V was cut by 3 bases and J by 1 base, with 14 bases left in between. CDR3 length: 16 residues. The CDR3 spells CASSFFGDPGTDTQYF. The CDR3 DNA follows: TGTGCCAGCAGTTTTTTTGGTGACCCCGGCACAGATACGCAGTATTTT.

The CDR3 sequence: CASSGPVQYEQYF. CDR3 nucleotides: TGTGCCAGCAGCGGGCCAGTTCAATACGAGCAGTACTTC. The chain recombines TRBV5-6 with TRBJ2-7; D not resolved. Germline V lookup: CDR1 SGHDT, CDR2 YYEEEE. Deletions cut 4 bases from V and 4 bases from J, with 12 bases between. The CDR3 sequence is 13 residues long.

V usage is TRBV2 and J usage is TRBJ2-3, with a tentative D call TRBD1 (5 bases). Per the germline V gene, CDR1 is SNHLY and CDR2 is FYNNEI. The CDR3 spans 13 residues. With 10 bases removed from V and 2 bases from J, the gap between germline ends came to 13 bases. CDR3 loop: CATPRVDTDTQYF. CDR3 coding DNA: TGTGCCACCCCCAGGGTGGACACAGATACGCAGTATTTT.

The rearrangement links TRBV19 to TRBJ2-1; D gene ambiguous. This CDR3 is built from 11 residues. CDR1 and CDR2 from the germline V gene are LNHDA and SQIVND (reference sequence). The V end was cut by 5 bases, the J end by 4 bases, with 3 bases between. For the CDR3, the DNA is TGTGCCAGTAGTTTTTACAATGAGCAGTTCTTC. It yields the protein CASSFYNEQFF.

As DNA, the CDR3 is TGTGCCAGCGGAGGACTAGCGGGAGGTTCCCTCACAGATACGCAGTATTTT. Its translation is CASGGLAGGSLTDTQYF. The chain joins TRBV2 to TRBJ2-3, with TRBD2 identical over 14 bases. This CDR3 spans 17 amino acids. The ends lost 8 bases at V and 2 bases at J; junction bases unmatched: 9. Germline V CDR1 and CDR2: SNHLY, FYNNEI.

This chain joins TRBV5-1 and TRBJ2-1, with 10 positions matching TRBD1. The V segment lost 4 bases and the J segment 7 bases; nucleotides outside the gene matches: 2. The CDR3 loop spans 13 amino acids. The germline V gene encodes CDR1 SGHRS and CDR2 YFSETQ. The CDR3 is CASSPGQGNEQFF. The CDR3 DNA reads TGCGCCAGCAGCCCGGGACAGGGGAATGAGCAGTTCTTC.

The chain joins TRBV7-9 to TRBJ2-1; TRBD2 aligns across 10 bases. The CDR3 length is 16 residues. V trimming: 5 bases; J trimming: 4 bases; junction bases outside the gene matches: 8. CDR1 and CDR2 (germline): SEHNR, FQNEAQ (reference sequence). The CDR3: CASSDAGTSEYNEQFF. In DNA, the CDR3 is TGTGCCAGCAGCGACGCCGGGACTAGCGAGTACAATGAGCAGTTCTTC.

This clone has a single count. This rearrangement joins TRBV5-1 to TRBJ2-7; no clear D gene. The germline V gene encodes CDR1 SGHRS and CDR2 YFSETQ. The CDR3 has 11 residues. V was shortened by 0 bases and J by 6 bases, with 4 bases between the two germline ends. CDR3 loop: CASSLAGEQYF. The DNA for the CDR3 is TGCGCCAGCAGCTTGGCGGGCGAGCAGTACTTC.

The J gene is TRBJ2-7, the V gene TRBV5-4, with D perhaps TRBD1 (5 bases). CDR1 and CDR2 from the germline V gene are SGHNT and YYREEE (reference sequence). V was shortened by 3 bases and J by 5 bases, with 18 bases between the two germline ends. The CDR3 runs to 15 residues. The CDR3 DNA is TGTGCCAGCAGCTCGACAGCGCTTCTTTCCCACGAGCAGTACTTC. Its translation is CASSSTALLSHEQYF.

The V and J genes are TRBV30 and TRBJ1-2; 10 bases agree with TRBD1. V trimming: 0 bases; J trimming: 3 bases; junction bases outside the gene matches: 4. This CDR3 is 15 amino acids long. Germline CDR1 reads GTSNPN; CDR2 reads SVGIG (reference sequence). Here the CDR3 DNA reads TGTGCCTGGAGTGTAGGGACAGGGGAGGACTATGGCTACACCTTC. Amino acids: CAWSVGTGEDYGYTF.

This clone was recorded only once. The chain uses TRBV4-1 and TRBJ2-7; 8 bases are a match to TRBD2. Germline assignment: CDR1 MGHRA and CDR2 YSYEKL. The CDR3 loop spans 16 amino acids. Trimming at V came to 4 bases and at J to 4 bases, leaving 12 bases not matched to a gene. CDR3 sequence (DNA): TGCGCCAGCAGCCCCTTGGCGGGGGGCCATTTTTACGAGCAGTACTTC. Translating it yields CASSPLAGGHFYEQYF.

This clone was seen once. The chain has TRBV7-8 and TRBJ1-5; D might be TRBD1 (6 bases). V lost 3 bases and J 4 bases, leaving 16 bases between the germline ends. The germline CDR1 and CDR2 sequences are SGHVS and FQNEAQ. This CDR3 has 16 residues. CDR3 region: CASSLWDTSLNQPQHF. For the CDR3, the DNA is TGTGCCAGCAGCTTGTGGGACACCTCCTTGAATCAGCCCCAGCATTTT. Complete variable domain (other parts from reference TRBV7-8 and TRBJ1-5): GAGVSQSPRYKVAKRGQDVALRCDPISGHVSLFWYQQALGQGPEFLTYFQNEAQLDKSGLPSDRFFAERPEGSVSTLKIQRTQQEDSAVYLCASSLWDTSLNQPQHFGDGTRLSIL.

This clone has a handful of counts. V and J are TRBV7-9 and TRBJ1-2; possibly TRBD1 for D (5 bases). The germline V gene encodes CDR1 SEHNR and CDR2 FQNEAQ (reference sequence). The CDR3 is made up of 13 amino acids. Between the trimmed V and J ends, which lost 4 bases and 8 bases, there was a span of 14 bases. This chain's CDR3 is CASSWAGGEGYTF. The DNA for the CDR3 is TGTGCCAGCAGCTGGGCCGGGGGAGAAGGCTACACCTTC.

V gene TRBV29-1 combines with J gene TRBJ2-5; D is tentatively TRBD1 or TRBD2 (5 bases each). The CDR3 has 13 amino acids. CDR1 SQVTM and CDR2 ANQGSEA come from the germline V gene. V was shortened by 6 bases and J by 0 bases, with 11 bases between the two germline ends. The CDR3 sequence is CSVGPPYQETQYF. In DNA form, the CDR3 reads TGCAGCGTGGGACCACCGTACCAAGAGACCCAGTACTTC.

The V call is TRBV9, the J call TRBJ2-3, with 8 bases fitting TRBD2. Per the germline V gene, CDR1 is SGDLS and CDR2 is YYNGEE. The CDR3 covers 15 residues. V was pared by 3 bases and J by 1 base, with 4 bases of the junction left unmatched. The chain's CDR3 is CASSGWRGGTDTQYF. The DNA of the CDR3 is TGTGCCAGCAGCGGGTGGCGGGGGGGCACAGATACGCAGTATTTT.

The chain couples TRBV21-1 to TRBJ2-1; the table's D gene call, TRBD2, was not cross checked with the DNA. TRBV21-1 is labeled a pseudogene. The CDR3 consists of 18 residues. In nucleotides, the CDR3 is TGTGCCAGCACCATCTCCGGTAGGGGAGGGGGTCTTTACAATGAGCAGTTCTTC. This translates into CASTISGRGGGLYNEQFF.

The chain employs TRBV5-1 and TRBJ1-2, with 7 bases lining up with TRBD1. This CDR3 comprises 15 residues. V trimming: 0 bases; J trimming: 6 bases; junction bases outside the gene matches: 8. Germline CDR1 and CDR2: SGHRS and YFSETQ. The CDR3 DNA follows: TGCGCCAGCAGCTTGGCCGGGACAGAGAGCGATGGCTACACCTTC. The encoded protein is CASSLAGTESDGYTF.

The chain employs TRBV9 and TRBJ2-3; TRBD2 matches at 8 bases. Per the germline V gene, CDR1 is SGDLS and CDR2 is YYNGEE. The trim removed 4 bases at V and 2 bases at J, leaving 6 bases unmatched. The CDR3 is 15 residues long. DNA of the CDR3: TGTGCCAGCAGCCCAACGACTAGCGACACAGATACGCAGTATTTT. Its protein is CASSPTTSDTDTQYF.